The 20 T cell receptor beta chains in this list originate from one sample, sequenced in a study of PD-1 blockade in mismatch repair-deficient tumors. This table comes from immunoSEQ multiplex PCR, and its TCRdb copy is limited to in-frame clones, with some not included. Of about 100,000 clones detected, 82% appear once; the ten largest clones hold roughly 6.3%. This specimen consisted of peripheral blood, obtained roughly 36 weeks after starting pembrolizumab. These receptors were obtained from an adult with mismatch repair-deficient cancer.

This chain uses TRBV11-3 with TRBJ2-1, with 12 bases that match TRBD2. The CDR3 consists of 17 residues. CDR1 SGHNT and CDR2 YENEEA come from the germline V gene. With V trimmed by 5 bases and J by 8 bases, 13 bases remained unmatched. CDR3 in DNA: TGTGCCAGCAGCCCAAGTTCGTTGACTAGCGGGAGCGATGAGCAGTTCTTC. As protein: CASSPSSLTSGSDEQFF.

V gene TRBV10-3 combines with J gene TRBJ2-1; the D gene is possibly TRBD1 (7 bases). The CDR3 loop spans 15 amino acids. Germline loops: CDR1 ENHRY, CDR2 SYGVKD. V was clipped by 2 bases and J by 8 bases, with 16 bases between them. CDR3 nucleotide sequence: TGTGCCATCAGTGAGCAGGGGGGCGCCGACGATGAGCAGTTCTTC. Its protein product is CAISEQGGADDEQFF.

The chain is built from TRBV14 and TRBJ1-4; TRBD1 aligns across 9 bases. Germline CDR1 reads SGHDN; CDR2 reads FVKESK. The CDR3 extends over 14 amino acids. V trimming: 5 bases; J trimming: 8 bases; junction bases outside the gene matches: 6. CDR3 in amino acids: CASSNRDRVEKLFF. In DNA form, the CDR3 reads TGTGCCAGCAGCAACCGGGACAGGGTCGAAAAACTGTTTTTT.

The chain combines TRBV11-2 with TRBJ2-7; maybe TRBD2 (5 bases). Trimming pared 1 base from V and 5 bases from J, leaving 9 bases between. The CDR3 has 13 amino acids. Germline CDR1 reads SGHAT; CDR2 reads FQNNGV. The CDR3 DNA reads TGTGCCAGCAGCTTAGGGGGAGACCACGAGCAGTACTTC. Translated, it gives CASSLGGDHEQYF.

DNA for the CDR3: TGTGCCAGCAGTGAGTGGGCCACAGAGGATGAAAAACTGTTTTTT. This sequence encodes CASSEWATEDEKLFF. The V gene is TRBV25-1, the J gene TRBJ1-4; D remains unclear. V was cut by 3 bases and J by 6 bases, with 14 bases left in between. Germline CDR1 and CDR2: MGHDK and SYGVNS. The CDR3 spans 15 residues.

The chain joins TRBV7-2 to TRBJ2-7; D not resolved. The CDR3 runs to 14 residues. Germline CDR1 SGHTA, CDR2 FQGNSA. V gave up 1 base and J gave up 0 bases, with 7 bases separating them. As DNA, the CDR3 is TGTGCCAGCAGCTTAGGCTTCAGCTCCTACGAGCAGTACTTC. It is translated as CASSLGFSSYEQYF.

V usage is TRBV7-8 and J usage is TRBJ2-7; perhaps D is TRBD1 or TRBD2 (5 bases each). V lost 2 bases and J lost 2, with 13 bases in between. CDR3 size: 15 residues. Germline CDR1 and CDR2: SGHVS and FQNEAQ. CDR3 nucleotide sequence: TGTGCCAGCAGCTTAACGGCAGGGACCACCTACGAGCAGTACTTC. It translates to CASSLTAGTTYEQYF.

This chain connects TRBV5-1 to TRBJ2-1; 9 nucleotides align to TRBD2. The CDR3 consists of 13 residues. Trimming removed 4 bases from V and 8 bases from J; junction bases left unmatched: 4. CDR1 and CDR2 from the germline V gene are SGHRS and YFSETQ. Here the CDR3 DNA reads TGCGCCAGCAGCATTAGCGGGAGCTATGAGCAGTTCTTC. Its protein is CASSISGSYEQFF.

This chain connects TRBV14 to TRBJ2-5; weak D call: TRBD2 (6 bases). CDR1 and CDR2 (germline): SGHDN, FVKESK. Trimming took off 1 base at V and 2 bases at J, with 11 bases between the two ends. The CDR3 runs to 15 residues. This CDR3 is CASSQGPGAQETQYF. The CDR3 coding sequence is TGTGCCAGCAGCCAAGGTCCGGGAGCGCAAGAGACCCAGTACTTC. The full variable domain, rest sourced from reference TRBV14 and TRBJ2-5, is EAGVTQFPSHSVIEKGQTVTLRCDPISGHDNLYWYRRVMGKEIKFLLHFVKESKQDESGMPNNRFLAERTGGTYSTLKVQPAELEDSGVYFCASSQGPGAQETQYFGPGTRLLVL.

The CDR3 sequence: CSVPGTSGIEQFF. The CDR3 DNA reads as TGCAGCGTTCCCGGGACTAGCGGGATTGAGCAGTTCTTC. The chain links TRBV29-1 to TRBJ2-1, with 13 bases lining up with TRBD2. The ends lost 5 bases at V and 9 bases at J; junction bases unmatched: 4. Germline-derived CDR1 and CDR2 are SQVTM and ANQGSEA. There are 13 residues in the CDR3.

This chain connects TRBV4-3 to TRBJ2-7; D is unresolved. The CDR3 has 15 residues. V lost 0 bases and J lost 0, with 9 bases in between. The V gene's germline CDR1 is LGHNA and CDR2 YSLEER. The CDR3 sequence: CASSQDRHYSYEQYF. For the CDR3, the DNA is TGCGCCAGCAGCCAAGATCGTCACTACTCCTACGAGCAGTACTTC.

The V and J genes are TRBV9 and TRBJ2-3; D is tentatively TRBD1 or TRBD2 (6 bases each). This CDR3 has 16 amino acids. Germline CDR1 SGDLS, CDR2 YYNGEE. Trimming removed 0 bases at V and 2 bases at J, with 13 bases between. The CDR3 nucleotides read TGTGCCAGCAGCGTAGAAGGGGGAGGTCTCACAGATACGCAGTATTTT. It yields the protein CASSVEGGGLTDTQYF.

The chain couples TRBV7-9 to TRBJ1-2, with D possibly being TRBD1 (6 bases). The CDR3 covers 16 residues. Germline lookup yields CDR1 SEHNR and CDR2 FQNEAQ (reference sequence). V was shortened by 4 bases and J by 4 bases, with 19 bases between the two germline ends. For the CDR3, the DNA is TGTGCCAGCAGCTCAGCCCCCAGGGGACCTGGCTATGGCTACACCTTC. Its translation is CASSSAPRGPGYGYTF. Full variable domain (rest looked up from reference TRBV7-9 and TRBJ1-2): DTGVSQNPRHKITKRGQNVTFRCDPISEHNRLYWYRQTLGQGPEFLTYFQNEAQLEKSRLLSDRFSAERPKGSFSTLEIQRTEQGDSAMYLCASSSAPRGPGYGYTFGSGTRLTVV.

This clone was picked up a small number of times. This chain links TRBV6-4 with TRBJ1-2; tentative D call: TRBD1 (5 bases). V was pared by 4 bases and J by 7 bases, with 13 bases between. Germline-derived CDR1 and CDR2 are MRHNA and SNTAGT. The CDR3 contains 13 residues. The CDR3 region is CASSGGNPRGYTF. CDR3 in DNA: TGTGCCAGCAGTGGGGGGAATCCCCGTGGCTACACCTTC.

This sequence joins TRBV25-1 and TRBJ1-3; 8 nucleotides match TRBD1. The germline V gene encodes CDR1 MGHDK and CDR2 SYGVNS. CDR3 size: 15 residues. V was pared by 7 bases and J by 4 bases, with 9 bases of the junction left unmatched. The CDR3 nucleotides read TGTGCCAGCACTCACCAGGGGGCTGCCGGAAACACCATATATTTT. It translates to CASTHQGAAGNTIYF.

This rearrangement joins TRBV6-5 to TRBJ2-7, with D maybe TRBD2 (6 bases). The V gene lost 0 bases and the J gene lost 2 bases, with 11 bases spanning the gap. Germline values: CDR1 MNHEY, CDR2 SVGAGI. This CDR3 has 15 amino acids. CDR3 region: CASSYSDSGAYEQYF. CDR3 DNA sequence: TGTGCCAGCAGTTACTCGGATTCGGGAGCCTACGAGCAGTACTTC.

This clone appeared a few times. The gene calls are TRBV5-1 and TRBJ1-3; no definite D call. Trimming stripped 0 bases from V and 0 bases from J, with 4 bases between. The germline CDR1 and CDR2 sequences are SGHRS and YFSETQ. CDR3 size: 14 residues. The CDR3, as DNA: TGCGCCAGCAGCTTGGGAGCCTCTGGAAACACCATATATTTT. Translated: CASSLGASGNTIYF. Based on the CDR3 plus reference TRBV5-1 and TRBJ1-3, the full variable domain is KAGVTQTPRYLIKTRGQQVTLSCSPISGHRSVSWYQQTPGQGLQFLFEYFSETQRNKGNFPGRFSGRQFSNSRSEMNVSTLELGDSALYLCASSLGASGNTIYFGEGSWLTVV.

The rearrangement links TRBV30 to TRBJ1-5, with TRBD1 matching over 7 bases. V lost 0 bases to trimming and J lost 9 bases; unmatched junction nucleotides: 8. The CDR3 runs to 14 residues. CDR1 is GTSNPN, CDR2 SVGIG, per germline (reference sequence). This chain's CDR3 is CAWSVGTVVRPQHF. The CDR3 bases are TGTGCCTGGAGTGTGGGGACAGTCGTACGGCCCCAGCATTTT.

This sequence joins TRBV7-2 and TRBJ1-5; perhaps TRBD1 as D (6 bases). This CDR3 contains 15 residues. CDR1 is SGHTA, CDR2 FQGNSA, per germline. V was pared by 0 bases and J by 5 bases, with 11 bases between. CDR3: CASSLAPPGDQPQHF. CDR3 in DNA: TGTGCCAGCAGCTTAGCTCCGCCAGGGGATCAGCCCCAGCATTTT.

Only a few counts were recorded for this clone. One end of the junction varies from germline; a read error may be responsible. V gene TRBV9 combines with J gene TRBJ2-5, with TRBD2 matching over 9 bases. Germline lookup yields CDR1 SGDLS and CDR2 YYNGEE. The CDR3 loop spans 14 amino acids. Here the CDR3 DNA reads TGTGCCAGTAGCGGGAGTCCAGGAGGAGAGACCCAGTACTTC. It translates to CASSGSPGGETQYF. The variable domain in full, completed from reference TRBV9 and TRBJ2-5, reads DSGVTQTPKHLITATGQRVTLRCSPRSGDLSVYWYQQSLDQGLQFLIQYYNGEERAKGNILERFSAQQFPDLHSELNLSSLELGDSALYFCASSGSPGGETQYFGPGTRLLVL.